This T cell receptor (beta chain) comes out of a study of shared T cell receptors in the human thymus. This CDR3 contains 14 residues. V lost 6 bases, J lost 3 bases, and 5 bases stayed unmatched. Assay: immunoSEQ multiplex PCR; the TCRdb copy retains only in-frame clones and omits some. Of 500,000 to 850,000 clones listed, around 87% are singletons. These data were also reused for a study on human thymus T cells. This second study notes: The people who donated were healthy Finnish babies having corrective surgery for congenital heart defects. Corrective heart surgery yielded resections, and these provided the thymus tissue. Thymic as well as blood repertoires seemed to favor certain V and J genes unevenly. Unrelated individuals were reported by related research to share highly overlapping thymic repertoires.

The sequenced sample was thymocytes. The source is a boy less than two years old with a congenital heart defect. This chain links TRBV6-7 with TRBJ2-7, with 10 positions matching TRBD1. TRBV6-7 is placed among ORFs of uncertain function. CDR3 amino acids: CASRVTGGSYEQYF. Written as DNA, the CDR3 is TGTGCCAGCAGGGTGACAGGGGGCAGCTACGAGCAGTACTTC.